The rows below give T cell receptor beta chains drawn from one sample of a study of CD8 T cells in ankylosing spondylitis. TCRdb used MiXCR to reprocess the 5' RACE reads, holding one entry per CDR3 protein. This table holds about 150,000 distinct CDR3 sequences, 25% to 35% found once. Sequenced: synovial fluid, either unsorted or a sorted T cell fraction (not recorded which). The receptors here all came from a male donor with ankylosing spondylitis. Both conserved end residues are part of each CDR3. A D gene is named only where the DNA matches it firmly. The listing skips clone size in some rows; elsewhere it reads once, few, many or a size class.

>NA|TRBJ2-3|15|TRBV5-1|NA
CASSLETGRTDTQYF
TGCGCCAGCAGCTTGGAGACGGGGCGCACAGATACGCAGTATTTT
>NA|TRBJ2-5|15|TRBV12-3/TRBV12-4|TRBD2
CASSLGWGGTETQYF
TGTGCCAGCAGTTTAGGATGGGGGGGAACGGAGACCCAGTACTTC
>few|TRBJ1-2|12|TRBV20-1|NA
CSASEGRSGYTF
TGCAGTGCGTCGGAGGGGAGGAGTGGCTACACCTTC
>NA|TRBJ1-1|14|TRBV5-1|NA
CASSLGSLAPEAFF
TGCGCCAGCAGCTTGGGGTCCTTGGCCCCTGAAGCTTTCTTT
>many|TRBJ2-1|15|TRBV29-1|NA
CSVHGFRAFYNEQFF
TGCAGCGTGCACGGGTTCCGAGCATTTTACAATGAGCAGTTCTTC
>NA|TRBJ1-1|13|TRBV29-1|NA
CSVYEGIGTEAFF
TGCAGCGTTTATGAAGGGATTGGGACTGAAGCTTTCTTT
>NA|TRBJ2-7|15|TRBV5-1|NA
CASSESPLAGYEQYF
TGCGCCAGCAGCGAGTCGCCCCTAGCCGGATACGAGCAGTACTTC
>few|TRBJ1-4|13|TRBV11-2|TRBD1
CASRGQGSEKLFF
TGTGCCAGCCGGGGACAGGGAAGTGAAAAACTGTTTTTT
>NA|TRBJ2-5|15|TRBV11-2|TRBD2
CASSLSAGGVETQYF
TGTGCCAGCAGCTTAAGTGCGGGGGGGGTGGAGACCCAGTACTTC
>NA|TRBJ2-2|14|TRBV12-3/TRBV12-4|TRBD2
CASSFGGVAGELFF
TGTGCCAGCAGTTTTGGGGGGGTCGCCGGGGAGCTGTTTTTT
>NA|TRBJ2-7|16|TRBV7-9|TRBD2
CASSPGTIGLSYEQYF
TGTGCCAGCAGCCCCGGGACTATCGGACTATCCTACGAGCAGTACTTC
>NA|TRBJ2-3|16|TRBV20-1|TRBD2
CSATISREARADTQYF
TGCAGTGCGACTATTTCGCGGGAGGCCAGGGCAGATACGCAGTATTTT
>few|TRBJ1-4|14|TRBV29-1|NA
CSVAWGTTNEKLFF
TGCAGCGTTGCTTGGGGGACGACTAATGAAAAACTGTTTTTT
>few|TRBJ1-4|16|TRBV5-5|NA
CASSLGVNLVVEKLFF
TGTGCCAGCAGCTTGGGTGTGAACCTCGTGGTCGAAAAACTGTTTTTT
>few|TRBJ1-2|13|TRBV27|NA
CASSLSDNYGYTF
TGTGCCAGCAGTTTAAGCGATAACTATGGCTACACCTTC
>NA|TRBJ2-1|15|TRBV6-5|NA
CASSYLDMGANEQFF
TGTGCCAGCAGTTACTTAGACATGGGGGCAAATGAGCAGTTCTTC
>NA|TRBJ1-1|15|TRBV6-2/TRBV6-3|NA
CASSPRQTMNTEAFF
TGTGCCAGCAGCCCACGACAGACCATGAACACTGAAGCTTTCTTT
>few|TRBJ2-3|15|TRBV20-1|NA
CSARWRASSTDTQYF
TGCAGTGCTAGGTGGCGGGCCTCTAGCACAGATACGCAGTATTTT
>NA|TRBJ1-5|13|TRBV12-3/TRBV12-4|NA
CASSYLPYQPQHF
TGTGCCAGCAGTTACCTCCCCTATCAGCCCCAGCATTTT
>few|TRBJ2-3|12|TRBV20-1|NA
CSAIQGTDTQYF
TGCAGTGCTATACAGGGCACAGATACGCAGTATTTT
>NA|TRBJ2-3|14|TRBV6-2/TRBV6-3|TRBD1
CASSRQGGTDTQYF
TGTGCCAGCAGCCGACAGGGCGGGACAGATACGCAGTATTTT
>NA|TRBJ2-7|16|TRBV20-1|TRBD2
CCARAPLAGGTYEQYF
TGCTGTGCTAGAGCCCCATTGGCGGGAGGAACCTACGAGCAGTACTTC
>NA|TRBJ2-1|14|TRBV11-2|TRBD2
CASSSKQAGTEQFF
TGTGCCAGCAGCTCTAAGCAAGCGGGGACTGAGCAGTTCTTC
>NA|TRBJ1-4|15|TRBV27|NA
CASSLEGSPNEKLFF
TGTGCCAGCAGTTTAGAGGGCAGCCCGAATGAAAAACTGTTTTTT
>many|TRBJ1-1|14|TRBV5-1|NA
CASSPTPKNTEAFF
TGCGCCAGCAGCCCCACACCAAAGAACACTGAAGCTTTCTTT
>NA|TRBJ1-1|13|TRBV10-1|NA
CASKRDQNTEAFF
TGCGCCAGCAAACGGGACCAGAACACTGAAGCTTTCTTT
>NA|TRBJ2-3|14|TRBV20-1|NA
CSARGPGAGDTQYF
TGCAGTGCTAGGGGGCCAGGGGCGGGAGATACGCAGTATTTT
>NA|TRBJ2-1|14|TRBV4-1|NA
CASSHSTSYNEQFF
TGCGCCAGCAGCCATAGTACCTCCTACAATGAGCAGTTCTTC
>NA|TRBJ2-7|14|TRBV25-1|NA
CATSPSGGSHEQYF
TGTGCCACCTCCCCCTCGGGTGGTAGCCACGAGCAGTACTTC
>few|TRBJ2-1|15|TRBV5-1|TRBD1
CASSGDRASRNEQFF
TGCGCCAGCAGCGGCGACAGGGCGAGCCGCAATGAGCAGTTCTTC
>NA|TRBJ2-7|17|TRBV4-1|TRBD2
CASSQVGLAGILYEQYF
TGCGCCAGCAGCCAGGTAGGACTAGCGGGAATTCTCTACGAGCAGTACTTC
>NA|TRBJ2-6|15|TRBV20-1|NA
CSARSPPSGANVLTF
TGCAGTGCTAGGTCCCCACCCTCTGGGGCCAACGTCCTGACTTTC
>NA|TRBJ2-1|18|TRBV29-1|TRBD2
CSVGMWTSATSSYNEQFF
TGCAGCGTTGGGATGTGGACTAGCGCGACGAGCTCCTACAATGAGCAGTTCTTC
>NA|TRBJ1-4|15|TRBV7-2|TRBD1
CASSPRPGGGEKLFF
TGTGCCAGCAGCCCCCGGCCAGGGGGGGGTGAAAAACTGTTTTTT
>many|TRBJ2-7|15|TRBV7-2|NA
CASSLGAIPGIEQYF
TGTGCCAGCAGCTTAGGGGCAATTCCCGGTATCGAGCAGTACTTC